A single sample is the source of the 8 T cell receptor beta chains below, sequenced in a study of blood T cell repertoires in COVID-19. Libraries were prepared by immunoSEQ multiplex PCR; TCRdb keeps only in-frame clonotypes and omits some of them. Of about 63,000 clones in the sample, under 90% were seen once. Sequencing used peripheral blood. The receptors come from a human donor in a cohort sampled during active COVID-19.

The chain carries TRBV4-1 and TRBJ1-6, with 9 bases identical to TRBD1. J gave up 6 bases and V 4 bases, and 7 bases lay outside the gene matches. Germline CDR1 and CDR2: MGHRA and YSYEKL. This CDR3 is 16 amino acids long. The DNA of the CDR3 is TGCGCCAGCAGCCTTATGGGACAGGGAACTAATTCACCCCTCCACTTT. This codes for CASSLMGQGTNSPLHF.

V gene TRBV3-1 (or the pseudogene TRBV3-2) combines with J gene TRBJ1-5; D possibly corresponds to TRBD1 (5 bases). The germline V gene has CDR1 LGHDT and CDR2 YNNKEL (reference sequence). This CDR3 has 15 amino acids. The V gene lost 3 bases and the J gene lost 5 bases, with 14 bases spanning the gap. CDR3 in amino acids: CASSHAGHTHQPQHF. In DNA form, the CDR3 reads TGTGCCAGCAGCCATGCCGGACATACCCATCAGCCCCAGCATTTT.

This clone showed up just a few times. This chain uses TRBV5-4 with TRBJ2-1; 7 bases align to TRBD2. The CDR3 has 16 residues. Germline CDR1 is SGHNT and CDR2 is YYREEE (reference sequence). V dropped 1 base and J dropped 3; count of bases not matched to a gene: 7. CDR3 amino acids: CASSLLALADYNEQFF. The CDR3 nucleotides are TGTGCCAGCAGCTTGCTGGCCCTAGCGGACTACAATGAGCAGTTCTTC.

The sample holds a few counts of this clone. This sequence joins TRBV7-9 and TRBJ1-4, with D unresolved. V was cut by 0 bases and J by 7 bases, with 6 bases left in between. The CDR3 length is 13 residues. CDR1 is SEHNR, CDR2 FQNEAQ, per germline (reference sequence). CDR3 nucleotide sequence: TGTGCCAGCAGCTTAGCGAGGTCTGAAAAACTGTTTTTT. It encodes CASSLARSEKLFF.

The chain has TRBV18 and TRBJ2-2; D is undetermined. CDR1 is KGHSH, CDR2 LQKENI, per germline. CDR3 length: 15 residues. The V and J ends lost 5 bases and 2 bases respectively, with 12 bases between them. As DNA, the CDR3 is TGTGCCAGCTCAAATTTGGTCGGTAACACCGGGGAGCTGTTTTTT. Its protein is CASSNLVGNTGELFF.

The V call is TRBV4-3, the J call TRBJ2-2; D remains unclear. CDR3 length: 13 residues. Germline CDR1 reads LGHNA; CDR2 reads YSLEER. V was cut by 0 bases and J by 9 bases, with 8 bases left in between. The CDR3 sequence is CASSQDLARELFF. The CDR3 nucleotides read TGCGCCAGCAGCCAAGATCTGGCTCGGGAGCTGTTTTTT.

This clone appeared a few times. The CDR3 region has the DNA TGTGCCAGCACCACGACAGGGACGAACACCGGGGAGCTGTTTTTT. It specifies CASTTTGTNTGELFF. The chain combines TRBV5-4 with TRBJ2-2; 7 bases match TRBD1. V gave up 6 bases and J gave up 0 bases; unmatched junction bases: 5. The germline CDR1 and CDR2 sequences are SGHNT and YYREEE (reference sequence). The CDR3 length is 15 residues.

The chain is built from TRBV11-2 and TRBJ2-7; 8 bases match TRBD1. This CDR3 is 15 amino acids long. CDR1 and CDR2 (germline): SGHAT, FQNNGV. V trimming: 4 bases; J trimming: 2 bases; junction bases outside the gene matches: 7. The chain's CDR3 is CASSSGQGAPYEQYF. In nucleotides, the CDR3 is TGTGCCAGCAGCTCCGGACAGGGAGCCCCCTACGAGCAGTACTTC.